Each of the 21 T cell receptor beta chains below was sequenced from the same sample in a study of CD8 T cells in ankylosing spondylitis. Study findings and constraints: In ankylosing spondylitis blood, a motif of roughly eight highly homologous TCR beta variants appeared characteristic.

Via MiXCR, TCRdb re-called the 5' RACE reads, giving one row per CDR3 protein. Here the sample spans around 890,000 distinct CDR3 sequences, about 12% being singletons. No antigen is known for these receptors. The source material was blood, either unsorted or a sorted T cell fraction (not recorded which). The receptor set was obtained from a male donor with ankylosing spondylitis.

This clonotype was recorded at least ten times. J is TRBJ2-1 and V is TRBV7-2; TRBD2 matches at 8 bases. Germline lookup yields CDR1 SGHTA and CDR2 FQGNSA. The length of the CDR3 is 13 residues. V shed 5 bases, J shed 5 bases, and the junction held 2 bases outside the gene matches. CDR3 DNA: TGTGCCAGCAGCCAGGGACTAGACAATGAGCAGTTCTTC. Protein sequence: CASSQGLDNEQFF.

This clonotype occurred a few times. This chain joins TRBV7-2 and TRBJ2-3; 7 nucleotides agree with TRBD1. The CDR3 has 14 amino acids. J lost 4 bases, V lost 3 bases, and 4 bases had no gene match. Per germline, CDR1 SGHTA and CDR2 FQGNSA. The CDR3, as DNA: TGTGCCAGCAGCTTTGATACAGGGGCAGATACGCAGTATTTT. It codes for CASSFDTGADTQYF.

The chain links TRBV19 to TRBJ2-1; 8 nucleotides match TRBD2. The CDR3 sequence is 14 residues long. The V gene's germline CDR1 is LNHDA and CDR2 SQIVND (reference sequence). J gave up 8 bases and V 4 bases, and 7 bases lay outside the gene matches. The CDR3 DNA reads as TGTGCCAGTAGTACTACGACTAGCGTCCATGAGCAGTTCTTC. This sequence encodes CASSTTTSVHEQFF. Filled out from reference TRBV19 and TRBJ2-1, the complete variable domain reads DGGITQSPKYLFRKEGQNVTLSCEQNLNHDAMYWYRQDPGQGLRLIYYSQIVNDFQKGDIAEGYSVSREKKESFPLTVTSAQKNPTAFYLCASSTTTSVHEQFFGPGTRLTVL.

This clonotype has a count of ten or more. The V and J genes are TRBV12-3 or TRBV12-4 and TRBJ1-4; the match to TRBD1 covers 9 bases. CDR3 length: 13 amino acids. The V gene end was trimmed by 5 bases and the J gene end by 11 bases; junction bases not matched to a gene: 6. The CDR3 DNA follows: TGTGCCAGCAGTCACCGGGACAGGGCCAAACTGTTTTTT. This encodes CASSHRDRAKLFF.

This clonotype occurred a few times. The chain couples TRBV5-6 to TRBJ2-3, with TRBD1 matching over 7 bases. The junction had 16 bases not matched to a gene; V was cut back by 4 bases and J by 5 bases. Per the germline V gene, CDR1 is SGHDT and CDR2 is YYEEEE. CDR3 length equals 17 residues. In nucleotides, the CDR3 is TGTGCCAGCAGCCTGGACAGGCCGGGCACCCACGAAGATACGCAGTATTTT. This translates into CASSLDRPGTHEDTQYF.

This clonotype was seen ten or more times. This chain links TRBV5-1 with TRBJ1-1; weak D call: TRBD1 (6 bases). Trimming shortened V by 7 bases and J by 5 bases, and 21 bases separated the two germline ends. Germline-derived CDR1 and CDR2 are SGHRS and YFSETQ. The CDR3 totals 15 residues. CDR3 loop: CASSPDSPYETEAFF. The CDR3 nucleotides read TGCGCCAGCTCCCCGGACAGCCCCTACGAGACTGAAGCTTTCTTT.

V is TRBV28 and J is TRBJ2-5; TRBD2 agrees at 8 bases. There are 16 residues in the CDR3. Trimming at V came to 5 bases and at J to 4 bases, leaving 12 bases not matched to a gene. Germline V gene sequence: CDR1 MDHEN, CDR2 SYDVKM. Here the CDR3 reads CASSPLGRGVLETQYF. For the CDR3, the DNA is TGTGCCAGCAGTCCCCTCGGGCGGGGGGTCTTAGAGACCCAGTACTTC.

This clonotype was counted a few times. The chain joins TRBV9 to TRBJ2-2; D is undetermined. The CDR3 sequence is 14 residues long. Germline V CDR1 and CDR2: SGDLS, YYNGEE. The V end lost 0 bases, the J end lost 8 bases, and 11 bases lay between the germline ends. CDR3 residues: CASSVAVPGGELFF. The DNA of the CDR3 is TGTGCCAGCAGCGTAGCTGTTCCCGGGGGGGAGCTGTTTTTT.

The J gene is TRBJ1-2, the V gene TRBV29-1; no reliable D call. V was cut by 1 base and J by 0 bases, with 9 bases left in between. Germline values: CDR1 SQVTM, CDR2 ANQGSEA. CDR3 length: 14 residues. The CDR3 loop is CSVEAGRANYGYTF. CDR3 nucleotide sequence: TGCAGCGTTGAAGCGGGCAGAGCTAACTATGGCTACACCTTC.

V gene TRBV2 combines with J gene TRBJ2-3; perhaps D is TRBD1 or TRBD2 (5 bases each). This CDR3 spans 16 amino acids. The V gene's germline CDR1 is SNHLY and CDR2 FYNNEI. The ends were cut back, 3 bases at V and 2 bases at J, with 15 bases in the middle. In DNA form, the CDR3 reads TGTGCCAGCAGTGAGCTAGGGACGGCTGTCACAGATACGCAGTATTTT. It is translated as CASSELGTAVTDTQYF.

Only a few counts were recorded for this clonotype. This chain links TRBV30 with TRBJ1-2; 7 bases are a match to TRBD1. The CDR3 covers 12 residues. Per germline, CDR1 GTSNPN and CDR2 SVGIG (reference sequence). CDR3 amino acids: CASTQGGYGYTF. The DNA of the CDR3 is TGTGCATCAACCCAGGGGGGCTATGGCTACACCTTC.

This clonotype showed up many times. This sequence joins TRBV5-4 and TRBJ2-5; D remains unclear. The CDR3 is 12 residues long. The V end was cut by 2 bases, the J end by 5 bases, with 7 bases between. Germline V gives CDR1 SGHNT, CDR2 YYREEE (reference sequence). The DNA for the CDR3 is TGTGCCAGCAGCTTTTATGGGGAGACCCAGTACTTC. Protein product: CASSFYGETQYF.

This clonotype was picked up a small number of times. V usage is TRBV2 and J usage is TRBJ1-5; D gene ambiguous. The V end lost 2 bases, the J end lost 4 bases, and 6 bases lay between the germline ends. The CDR3 runs 13 residues. CDR1 is SNHLY, CDR2 FYNNEI, per germline. The CDR3 region has the DNA TGTGCCAGCAGTGAAAAAGGGAATCAGCCCCAGCATTTT. Encoded protein: CASSEKGNQPQHF.

This clonotype has a handful of counts. The J gene is TRBJ2-1, the V gene TRBV4-1; no firm D call. Germline lookup yields CDR1 MGHRA and CDR2 YSYEKL. The CDR3 has 11 residues. Trimming stripped 8 bases from V and 6 bases from J, with 8 bases between. The CDR3, as DNA: TGCGCCAGCGGCCGTTTCAATGAGCAGTTCTTC. Translating gives CASGRFNEQFF.

This clonotype was seen only a few times. V and J are TRBV20-1 and TRBJ2-5, with TRBD2 identical over 8 bases. This CDR3 has 15 residues. Trimming cost V 3 bases and J 2 bases; bases outside gene matches: 8. Germline V gene sequence: CDR1 DFQATT, CDR2 SNEGSKA (reference sequence). CDR3 DNA sequence: TGCAGTGCTAGCGGGGGGGCCATAGGGCAAGAGACCCAGTACTTC. Its translation is CSASGGAIGQETQYF.

This clonotype was observed many times. The chain has TRBV7-9 and TRBJ2-5; D possibly matches TRBD1 or TRBD2 (5 bases each). With 6 bases removed from V and 4 bases from J, the gap between germline ends came to 12 bases. The CDR3 has 13 amino acids. Germline V gives CDR1 SEHNR, CDR2 FQNEAQ (reference sequence). CDR3 loop: CASSSGTGETQYF. CDR3 nucleotides: TGTGCCAGCAGTTCCGGGACCGGAGAGACCCAGTACTTC.

The chain joins TRBV7-8 to TRBJ2-3, with D perhaps matching TRBD2 (5 bases). Germline V CDR1 and CDR2: SGHVS, FQNEAQ. The CDR3 contains 15 residues. Trimming stripped 7 bases from V and 2 bases from J, with 16 bases between. The CDR3 DNA sequence: TGTGCCAGCAACTACGCTCGGGGTATCACAGATACGCAGTATTTT. Translated: CASNYARGITDTQYF.

This clonotype was counted once. The chain recombines TRBV2 with TRBJ1-4; D gene uncertain. The CDR3 has 16 residues. V was clipped by 1 base and J by 3 bases, with 12 bases between them. In germline, CDR1 is SNHLY, CDR2 FYNNEI. The CDR3: CASSEVRALANEKLFF. The CDR3 region has the DNA TGTGCCAGCAGTGAAGTTCGGGCTTTGGCTAATGAAAAACTGTTTTTT.

This clonotype was seen more than once but under ten times. This may come from a read error, since a much larger clone is one base off. V gene TRBV6-4 combines with J gene TRBJ1-1; no clear D gene. CDR3 length equals 13 residues. CDR1 is MRHNA and CDR2 is SNTAGT in the germline V gene. The V gene lost 0 bases and the J gene lost 3 bases, with 5 bases spanning the gap. CDR3 nucleotides: TGTGCCAGCAGTGACTCCAGAGACACTGAAGCTTTCTTT. It translates to CASSDSRDTEAFF.

This chain joins TRBV6-1 and TRBJ2-1; the D call may be TRBD1 or TRBD2 (6 bases each). The CDR3 covers 13 residues. The V gene lost 7 bases and the J gene lost 5 bases, with 12 bases spanning the gap. The germline V gene has CDR1 MNHNS and CDR2 SASEGT. This chain's CDR3 is CASKGGRHNEQFF. The CDR3 DNA reads as TGTGCCAGCAAGGGGGGCCGCCACAATGAGCAGTTCTTC.

In the case of this clonotype: This may stem from a read error, because a much larger clone lies one nucleotide away. Because the CDR3 is missing its conserved closing phenylalanine or tryptophan, this is likely a read error. The chain uses TRBV5-5 and TRBJ1-1; no clear D gene. The CDR3 consists of 15 residues. CDR1 SGHKS and CDR2 YYEKEE come from the germline V gene (reference sequence). Trimming left V 4 bases short and J 0 bases short, with 13 bases between. The CDR3 protein is CASSPLGFMNTEAFL. The CDR3 bases are TGTGCCAGCAGCCCGCTAGGGTTTATGAACACTGAAGCTTTCCTT.